Shown below are 8 T cell receptor beta chains from a single sample sequenced in a study of persistence of HIV-infected CD4 T cells. This was the immunoSEQ version 4 assay in survey mode. Libraries were prepared by immunoSEQ multiplex PCR; TCRdb keeps only in-frame clonotypes and omits some of them. Of 18,000 or so clones listed, around 78% are singletons. Cells were stimulated with CMV-infected fibroblast lysates at 10 ug/mL. Responding CD4+ T cells were sorted by upregulation of both CD40 ligand and CD69. These receptors' antigens are unknown. Here the sequenced sample was CD4+ T cells sorted from PBMCs after roughly 20-hour stimulation, taken from a patient who received antiretroviral therapy. Source of these receptors: an adult man with HIV who was CMV-seropositive.

V and J are TRBV29-1 and TRBJ1-4; no clear D gene. V gave up 5 bases and J gave up 6 bases, with 7 bases separating them. Germline values: CDR1 SQVTM, CDR2 ANQGSEA. The CDR3 totals 11 residues. This CDR3 reads CSVRNDEKLFF. DNA for the CDR3: TGCAGCGTTCGTAACGATGAAAAACTGTTTTTT.

The chain carries TRBV19 and TRBJ2-2, with D perhaps TRBD2 (7 bases). Trimming pared 2 bases from V and 8 bases from J, leaving 27 bases between. Germline V CDR1 and CDR2: LNHDA, SQIVND (reference sequence). CDR3 length: 19 amino acids. CDR3 nucleotides: TGTGCCAGTAGTATAACCGTCGGGAGGCAGGGGATTGGTGCGGGGGAGCTGTTTTTT. Amino acids: CASSITVGRQGIGAGELFF.

The chain carries TRBV7-9 and TRBJ1-3; D gene unclear. The CDR3 extends over 14 amino acids. V gave up 4 bases and J gave up 4 bases, with 11 bases separating them. CDR1 and CDR2 (germline): SEHNR, FQNEAQ (reference sequence). The CDR3 protein is CASSSSGSGNTIYF. CDR3 nucleotide sequence: TGTGCCAGCAGCTCCTCGGGTAGCGGAAACACCATATATTTT.

This clone was counted a single time. The J gene is TRBJ2-7, the V gene TRBV18; D unresolved. Germline loops: CDR1 KGHSH, CDR2 LQKENI. The CDR3 sequence is 16 residues long. The V end lost 1 base, the J end lost 2 bases, and 15 bases lay between the germline ends. CDR3 bases: TGTGCCAGCTCACCACAAGTCGTAAGTGGTGCCTACGAGCAGTACTTC. Translated: CASSPQVVSGAYEQYF.

Only one count was recorded for this clone. V is TRBV7-9 and J is TRBJ1-1, with 12 nucleotides matching TRBD1. The germline V gene has CDR1 SEHNR and CDR2 FQNEAQ (reference sequence). Trimming removed 4 bases from V and 7 bases from J; junction bases left unmatched: 7. This CDR3 comprises 15 residues. CDR3 protein: CASSSGTGGRHEAFF. CDR3 coding DNA: TGTGCCAGCAGCTCGGGGACAGGGGGCCGCCATGAAGCTTTCTTT. The full variable domain, with the rest looked up from reference TRBV7-9 and TRBJ1-1, is DTGVSQNPRHKITKRGQNVTFRCDPISEHNRLYWYRQTLGQGPEFLTYFQNEAQLEKSRLLSDRFSAERPKGSFSTLEIQRTEQGDSAMYLCASSSGTGGRHEAFFGQGTRLTVV.

The table lists this clone with a few counts. J is TRBJ1-3 and V is TRBV3-1 (or the pseudogene TRBV3-2); D gene unclear. The CDR3 has 15 amino acids. Trimming shortened V by 5 bases and J by 0 bases, and 11 bases separated the two germline ends. The V gene's germline CDR1 is LGHDT and CDR2 YNNKEL (reference sequence). CDR3 in amino acids: CASSASPVSGNTIYF. CDR3 coding DNA: TGTGCCAGCAGCGCGTCCCCCGTCTCTGGAAACACCATATATTTT.

This sequence joins TRBV12-3 or TRBV12-4 and TRBJ1-2; D is possibly TRBD1 (5 bases). The CDR3 is 13 amino acids. V lost 2 bases and J lost 4, with 8 bases in between. CDR3 region: CASSLSGSYGYTF. The CDR3 DNA reads as TGTGCCAGCAGTTTATCAGGGTCCTATGGCTACACCTTC.

This clone was detected only once. The chain couples TRBV6-5 to TRBJ1-2; 9 bases are shared with TRBD1. The CDR3 loop spans 13 amino acids. V dropped 2 bases and J dropped 8; count of bases not matched to a gene: 3. The germline V gene has CDR1 MNHEY and CDR2 SVGAGI. The CDR3 sequence is CASSYRDREGYTF. CDR3 nucleotide sequence: TGTGCCAGCAGTTACCGGGACAGGGAAGGCTACACCTTC.